Detailed here is one TCR beta chain. Antigen specificity is unknown. Data came from immunoSEQ multiplex PCR; TCRdb stores just in-frame clones and leaves some out. Of under 85,000 clones listed, 87% are singletons. J gave up 3 bases and V 2 bases, and 12 bases lay outside the gene matches. CDR1 is SGHTS and CDR2 is YDEGEE in the germline V gene. The CDR3 is 17 residues long. This entry comes from a study of OX40 agonist ivuxolimab in advanced cancers. Findings of the study overall: On average, a greater number of expanded clones characterised CD8+ T cells relative to CD4+.

Sequences were derived from CD4+ or CD8+ T cells sorted from blood, sampled in a trial of the OX40 agonist ivuxolimab. This chain uses TRBV5-8 with TRBJ2-5, with TRBD2 matching 8 bases. This sequence was found in an adult with an advanced solid tumor such as melanoma, head and neck, liver or kidney cancer. The CDR3 bases are TGTGCCAGCAGCTTTGGGGCAGGTAGCGGGGTGAAAGAGACCCAGTACTTC. Translating it yields CASSFGAGSGVKETQYF.